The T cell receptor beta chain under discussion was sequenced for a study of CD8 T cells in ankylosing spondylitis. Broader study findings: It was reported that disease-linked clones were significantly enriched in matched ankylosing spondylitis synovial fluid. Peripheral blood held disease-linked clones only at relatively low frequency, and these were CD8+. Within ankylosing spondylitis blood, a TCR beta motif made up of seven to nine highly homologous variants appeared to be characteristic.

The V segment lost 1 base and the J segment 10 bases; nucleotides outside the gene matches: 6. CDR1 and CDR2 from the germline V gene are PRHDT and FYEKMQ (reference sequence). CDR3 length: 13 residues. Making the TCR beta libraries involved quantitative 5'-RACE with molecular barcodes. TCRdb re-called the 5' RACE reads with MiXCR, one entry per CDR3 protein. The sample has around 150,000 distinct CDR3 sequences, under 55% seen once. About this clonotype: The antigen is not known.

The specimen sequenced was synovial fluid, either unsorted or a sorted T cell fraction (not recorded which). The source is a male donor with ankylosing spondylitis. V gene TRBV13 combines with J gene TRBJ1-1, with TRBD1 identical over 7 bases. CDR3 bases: TGTGCCAGCAGCTTAGACAGGGGTCCTGGAGCTTTCTTT. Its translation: CASSLDRGPGAFF.